This T cell receptor beta chain was sequenced for a study of a mutant IDH1 vaccine in newly diagnosed glioma. Study summary: Patients in the study were vaccinated eight times, receiving shots in weeks 1, 3, 5, 7, 11, 15, 19 and 23. Patients under treatment included around 60% males and about 38% females and had a mean age of approximately 43 years. Former treatment meant radiotherapy, temozolomide, or both; the majority had gotten both.

V dropped 4 bases and J dropped 8 bases, with 9 bases sitting between them. From germline, CDR1 is SGHRS and CDR2 YFSETQ. There are 12 residues in the CDR3. Comments on this clone: Its antigen remains unidentified.

TCRdb's copy holds only in-frame clones and misses some; the assay was immunoSEQ multiplex PCR. The sample lists approximately 110,000 clones, about nine tenths occurring once. Time point specified: week 11, during vaccination. The study gave 300 ug of mutant IDH1 20-mer peptide per vaccine dose, with topical imiquimod. The chain employs TRBV5-1 and TRBJ1-4; D is possibly TRBD1 (5 bases). The TCR sequence derives from a woman aged 45 to 65 with glioma. The specimen comprised PBMCs, sampled from a glioma patient whose treatment included an IDH1 peptide vaccine. In DNA form, the CDR3 reads TGCGCCAGCAGCGGGGAGGGGGAAAAACTGTTTTTT. Residues: CASSGEGEKLFF.